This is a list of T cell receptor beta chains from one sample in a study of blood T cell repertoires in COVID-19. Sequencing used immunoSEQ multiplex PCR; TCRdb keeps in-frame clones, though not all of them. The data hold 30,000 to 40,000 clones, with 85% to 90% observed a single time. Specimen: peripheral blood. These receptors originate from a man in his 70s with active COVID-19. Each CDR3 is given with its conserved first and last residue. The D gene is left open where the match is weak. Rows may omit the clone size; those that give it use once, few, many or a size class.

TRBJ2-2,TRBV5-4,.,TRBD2,CASSFILSGRANTGELFF,TGTGCCAGCAGCTTTATTCTGAGCGGGAGGGCTAACACCGGGGAGCTGTTTTTT
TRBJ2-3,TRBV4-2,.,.,CASSQDLGWAISTDTQYF,TGTGCCAGCAGCCAAGATCTTGGGTGGGCAATTAGCACAGATACGCAGTATTTT
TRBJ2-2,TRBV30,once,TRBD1,CAWSRRDRGLRNTGELFF,TGTGCCTGGTCAAGGCGGGACAGGGGGCTTCGGAACACCGGGGAGCTGTTTTTT
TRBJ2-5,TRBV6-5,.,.,CASRLTGTGETQYF,TGTGCCAGCAGATTAACAGGGACGGGAGAGACCCAGTACTTC
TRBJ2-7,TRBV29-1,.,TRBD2,CSVLGTTHREQYF,TGCAGCGTCCTCGGGACTACGCATCGCGAGCAGTACTTC
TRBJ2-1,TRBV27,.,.,CASSPRIPNEQFF,TGTGCCAGCAGTCCGAGAATTCCTAATGAGCAGTTCTTC
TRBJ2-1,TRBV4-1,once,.,CASSQLALYSYNEQFF,TGCGCCAGCAGCCAGCTAGCGTTATATTCCTACAATGAGCAGTTCTTC
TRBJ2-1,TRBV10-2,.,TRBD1,CASSESKGQGKNEQFF,TGCGCCAGCAGTGAGTCGAAGGGACAGGGTAAGAATGAGCAGTTCTTC
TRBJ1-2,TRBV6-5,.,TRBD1,CASSYDRGNYGYTF,TGTGCCAGCAGTTACGACAGGGGCAACTATGGCTACACCTTC
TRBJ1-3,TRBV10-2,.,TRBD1,CASSADRASGNTIYF,TGCGCCAGCAGTGCGGACAGGGCTTCTGGAAACACCATATATTTT
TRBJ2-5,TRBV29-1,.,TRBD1,CSVAQGTGQETQYF,TGCAGCGTGGCCCAAGGGACAGGTCAAGAGACCCAGTACTTC
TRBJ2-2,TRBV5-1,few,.,CASSPTDANTGELFF,TGCGCCAGCAGCCCGACAGACGCGAACACCGGGGAGCTGTTTTTT
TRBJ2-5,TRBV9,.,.,CASSGTGTRKETQYF,TGTGCCAGCAGTGGAACCGGGACAAGAAAAGAGACCCAGTACTTC
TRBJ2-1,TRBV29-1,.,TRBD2,CSVAGGGHSYNEQFF,TGCAGCGTTGCGGGAGGGGGTCACTCCTACAATGAGCAGTTCTTC
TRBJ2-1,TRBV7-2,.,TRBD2,CASSLPGLGYNEQFF,TGTGCCAGCAGCCTCCCGGGACTAGGATACAATGAGCAGTTCTTC
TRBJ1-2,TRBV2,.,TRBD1,CASSEGGTGPSFNYGYTF,TGTGCCAGCAGTGAAGGAGGGACAGGGCCTTCCTTTAACTATGGCTACACCTTC
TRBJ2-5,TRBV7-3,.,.,CASSPRIGGETQYF,TGTGCCAGCAGCCCTCGGATAGGAGGGGAGACCCAGTACTTC
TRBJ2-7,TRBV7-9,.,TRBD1,CASSSGQGDYEQYF,TGTGCCAGCAGCTCGGGACAGGGGGACTACGAGCAGTACTTC
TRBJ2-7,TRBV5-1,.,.,CASSLTGLKSYEQYF,TGCGCCAGCAGCTTGACAGGGCTTAAATCCTACGAGCAGTACTTC
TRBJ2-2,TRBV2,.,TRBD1,CASTLTGVGGELFF,TGTGCCAGCACCCTTACAGGGGTCGGCGGGGAGCTGTTTTTT
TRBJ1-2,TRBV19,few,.,CASSERLDNYGYTF,TGTGCCAGTAGTGAGCGTTTGGATAACTATGGCTACACCTTC
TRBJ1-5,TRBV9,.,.,CASSVAGRAGPQHF,TGTGCCAGCAGCGTAGCGGGCAGGGCGGGACCCCAGCATTTT
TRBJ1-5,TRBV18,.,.,CASSPSENQPQHF,TGTGCCAGCTCACCCAGCGAGAATCAGCCCCAGCATTTT
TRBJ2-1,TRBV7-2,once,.,CASSPPGLPNEQFF,TGTGCCAGCAGCCCACCGGGACTCCCCAATGAGCAGTTCTTC
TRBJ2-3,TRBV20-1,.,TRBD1,CSASPVQGAIDTQYF,TGCAGTGCTAGTCCCGTACAGGGGGCTATAGATACGCAGTATTTT
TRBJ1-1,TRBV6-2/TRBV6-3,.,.,CASSYRSGRTEAFF,TGTGCCAGCAGTTACCGATCGGGTCGCACTGAAGCTTTCTTT
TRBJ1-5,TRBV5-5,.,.,CASSLDRSSNQPQHF,TGTGCCAGCAGCTTGGACAGGTCAAGCAATCAGCCCCAGCATTTT
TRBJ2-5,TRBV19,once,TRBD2,CASSMSPGLAGVETQYF,TGTGCCAGTAGTATGAGCCCGGGACTAGCGGGGGTGGAGACCCAGTACTTC
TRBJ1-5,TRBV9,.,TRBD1,CASSVGTGIDQPQHF,TGTGCCAGCAGCGTCGGGACAGGTATTGATCAGCCCCAGCATTTT
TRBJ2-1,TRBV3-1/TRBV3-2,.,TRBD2,CASSQGLAGEQFF,TGTGCCAGCAGCCAGGGACTAGCAGGTGAGCAGTTCTTC
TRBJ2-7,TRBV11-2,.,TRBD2,CASSLTSGTSGSVYEQYF,TGTGCCAGCAGCCTCACGTCCGGGACTAGCGGGAGTGTTTACGAGCAGTACTTC
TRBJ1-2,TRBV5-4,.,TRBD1,CASSNTGGDGYTF,TGTGCCAGCAGCAACACAGGGGGCGATGGCTACACCTTC
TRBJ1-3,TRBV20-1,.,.,CSASKPFSGNTIYF,TGCAGTGCTAGTAAGCCTTTCTCTGGAAACACCATATATTTT
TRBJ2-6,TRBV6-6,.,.,CASSPGLRSSGANVLTF,TGTGCCAGCAGTCCGGGACTCCGAAGCTCTGGGGCCAACGTCCTGACTTTC
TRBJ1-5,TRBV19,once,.,CASSMYPGNQPQHF,TGTGCCAGTAGTATGTACCCAGGGAATCAGCCCCAGCATTTT
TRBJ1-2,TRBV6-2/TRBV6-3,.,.,CASSYSRYGYTF,TGTGCCAGCAGTTACTCGAGGTATGGCTACACCTTC
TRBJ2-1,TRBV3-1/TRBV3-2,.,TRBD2,CASSQGLAGVGNEQFF,TGTGCCAGCAGCCAAGGACTAGCGGGAGTAGGCAATGAGCAGTTCTTC
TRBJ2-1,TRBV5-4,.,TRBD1,CASSLTGVVDNEQFF,TGTGCCAGCAGCTTAACAGGGGTAGTGGACAATGAGCAGTTCTTC
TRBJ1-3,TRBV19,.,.,CASSSEPGQGSTGNTIYF,TGTGCCAGTAGTAGTGAACCTGGACAAGGGTCTACTGGAAACACCATATATTTT
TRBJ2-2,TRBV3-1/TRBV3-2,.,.,CASSQDRGLFF,TGTGCCAGCAGCCAAGATAGGGGGCTGTTTTTT
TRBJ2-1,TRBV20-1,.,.,CSARGGGVFF,TGCAGTGCTAGAGGAGGGGGGGTTTTCTTC
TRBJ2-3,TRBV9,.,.,CASSERADTQYF,TGTGCCAGCAGCGAGAGGGCAGATACGCAGTATTTT
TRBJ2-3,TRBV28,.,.,CASSFSSVSTDTQYF,TGTGCCAGCAGTTTCTCCTCGGTCAGCACAGATACGCAGTATTTT
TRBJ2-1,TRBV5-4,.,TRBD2,CASSPGGLAGISYNEQFF,TGTGCCAGCAGCCCGGGAGGACTAGCGGGCATTTCCTACAATGAGCAGTTCTTC
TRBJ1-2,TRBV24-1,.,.,CATSDAANYGYTF,TGTGCCACCAGTGATGCAGCTAACTATGGCTACACCTTC
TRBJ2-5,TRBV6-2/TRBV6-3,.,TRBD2,CASSQLAGAETQYF,TGTGCCAGCAGTCAGCTAGCGGGAGCAGAGACCCAGTACTTC
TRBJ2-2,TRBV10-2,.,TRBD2,CASSRELAGGPAGELFF,TGCGCCAGCAGTAGGGAACTAGCGGGAGGGCCCGCCGGGGAGCTGTTTTTT
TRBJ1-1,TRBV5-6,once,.,CASSLWVAGGDEAFF,TGTGCCAGCAGCTTGTGGGTCGCCGGGGGGGATGAAGCTTTCTTT
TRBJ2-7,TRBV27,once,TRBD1,CASSTGTGDYEQYF,TGTGCCAGCAGTACCGGGACAGGGGATTACGAGCAGTACTTC
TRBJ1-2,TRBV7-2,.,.,CASSLDRSYGYTF,TGTGCCAGCAGCTTAGACAGGTCCTATGGCTACACCTTC
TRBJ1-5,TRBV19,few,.,CASSIAHSGASYSNQPQHF,TGTGCCAGTAGTATAGCCCACTCCGGTGCATCCTATAGCAATCAGCCCCAGCATTTT
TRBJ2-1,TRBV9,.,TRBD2,CASSVGSGGYNEQFF,TGTGCCAGCAGCGTAGGTAGCGGGGGCTACAATGAGCAGTTCTTC
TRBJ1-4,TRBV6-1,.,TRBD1,CASTTGEFEKLFF,TGTGCCAGCACCACAGGGGAGTTTGAAAAACTGTTTTTT
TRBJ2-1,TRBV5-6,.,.,CASSLPGINNEQFF,TGTGCCAGCAGCTTGCCCGGGATCAACAATGAGCAGTTCTTC
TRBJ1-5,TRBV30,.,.,CAWSGRSFGQPQHF,TGTGCCTGGAGTGGCAGATCGTTTGGCCAGCCCCAGCATTTT
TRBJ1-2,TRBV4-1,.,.,CASSQVATDPYGYTF,TGCGCCAGCAGCCAAGTTGCGACAGACCCCTATGGCTACACCTTC
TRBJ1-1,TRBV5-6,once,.,CASSAPGDTEAFF,TGTGCCAGCAGCGCCCCAGGGGACACTGAAGCTTTCTTT